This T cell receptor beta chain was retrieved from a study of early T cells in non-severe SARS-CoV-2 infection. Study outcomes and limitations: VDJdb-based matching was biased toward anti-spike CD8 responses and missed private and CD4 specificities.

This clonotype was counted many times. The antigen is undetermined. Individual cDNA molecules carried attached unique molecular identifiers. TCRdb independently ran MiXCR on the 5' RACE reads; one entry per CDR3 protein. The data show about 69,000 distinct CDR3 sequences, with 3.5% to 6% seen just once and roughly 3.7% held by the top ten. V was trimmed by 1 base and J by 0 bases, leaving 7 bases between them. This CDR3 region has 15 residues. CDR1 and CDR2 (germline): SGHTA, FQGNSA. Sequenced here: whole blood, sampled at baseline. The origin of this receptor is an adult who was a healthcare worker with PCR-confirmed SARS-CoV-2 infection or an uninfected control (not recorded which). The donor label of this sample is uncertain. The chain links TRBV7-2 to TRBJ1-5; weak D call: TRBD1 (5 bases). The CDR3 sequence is CASSLGQYSNQPQHF. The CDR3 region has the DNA TGTGCCAGCAGCTTAGGACAGTATAGCAATCAGCCCCAGCATTTT.